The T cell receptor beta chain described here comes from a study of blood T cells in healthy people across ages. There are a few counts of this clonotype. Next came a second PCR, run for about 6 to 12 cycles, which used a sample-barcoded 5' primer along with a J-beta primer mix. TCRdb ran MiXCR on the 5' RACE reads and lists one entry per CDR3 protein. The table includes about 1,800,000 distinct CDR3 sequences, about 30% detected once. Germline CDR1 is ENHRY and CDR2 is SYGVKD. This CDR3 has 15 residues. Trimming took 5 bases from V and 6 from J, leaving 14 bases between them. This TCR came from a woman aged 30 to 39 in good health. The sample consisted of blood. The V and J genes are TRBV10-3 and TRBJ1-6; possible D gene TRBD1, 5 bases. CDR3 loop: CAISNPNGGNSPLHF. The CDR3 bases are TGTGCCATCAGTAACCCCAACGGGGGTAATTCACCCCTCCACTTT.